This T cell receptor beta chain was retrieved from a study of patients and donors after allogeneic stem cell transplantation. MiXCR, applied by TCRdb to the RT-PCR reads, yields one record per CDR3 protein. The repertoire holds approximately 170,000 distinct CDR3 sequences, with about 30% as singletons. V dropped 6 bases and J dropped 3 bases, with 14 bases sitting between them. The CDR3 is made up of 14 amino acids. Germline lookup yields CDR1 SQVTM and CDR2 ANQGSEA. The chain joins TRBV29-1 to TRBJ2-2; D tentatively reads TRBD1 or TRBD2 (5 bases each). This sequence originates from a human donor who was either an allogeneic HSCT recipient or a stem cell or donor lymphocyte infusion donor (not recorded which). It is not recorded whose cells these are; they may come from a transplant donor. The specimen was blood, either unsorted or a sorted T cell fraction (not recorded which). The CDR3 reads CSVIGATDTGELFF. In DNA form, the CDR3 reads TGCAGCGTCATCGGGGCCACGGACACCGGGGAGCTGTTTTTT.